This entry describes one TCR beta chain. The junction shows a germline mismatch at one end, possibly a read error. The CDR3 spans 14 residues. The V gene's germline CDR1 is SGHRS and CDR2 YFSETQ. This entry comes from a study of T cell responses to AZD1222 COVID-19 vaccine. Data came from immunoSEQ multiplex PCR; TCRdb stores just in-frame clones and leaves some out. The table records 90,000 to 130,000 clones, more than 70% of them present only once. The clonotype originates from an adult in good health. The rearrangement joins TRBV5-1 to TRBJ1-3; D is undetermined. Specimen: peripheral blood, collected on day 0 of AZD1222 vaccination. CDR3 amino acids: CASSLGQAGDTIYF. DNA of the CDR3: TGCGCCAGCAGCTTGGGGCAGGCTGGAGACACCATATATTTT. Complete variable domain (other parts from reference TRBV5-1 and TRBJ1-3): KAGVTQTPRYLIKTRGQQVTLSCSPISGHRSVSWYQQTPGQGLQFLFEYFSETQRNKGNFPGRFSGRQFSNSRSEMNVSTLELGDSALYLCASSLGQAGDTIYFGEGSWLTVV.